This entry lists 14 T cell receptor beta chains sequenced from one sample in a study of graft-versus-host responses after intestinal transplantation. TCRdb's copy holds only in-frame clones and misses some; the assay was immunoSEQ multiplex PCR. The sample shows 75,000 to 100,000 clones, 86% of them seen only once. The sample in question was PBMCs, obtained 255 days after intestinal transplant. The receptors stem from a human patient who received an intestinal transplant, so some T cells may come from the graft donor.

This clone was counted once. The chain recombines TRBV4-2 with TRBJ1-4, with 7 bases matching TRBD1. This CDR3 is built from 16 residues. Germline V lookup: CDR1 LGHNA, CDR2 YNFKEQ. V gave up 0 bases and J gave up 7 bases; unmatched junction bases: 8. The CDR3 DNA follows: TGTGCCAGCAGCCAAGATCCACCAGGGGGGGGTGAAAAACTGTTTTTT. The encoded protein is CASSQDPPGGGEKLFF.

The V gene is TRBV4-1, the J gene TRBJ2-1, with 10 bases matching TRBD2. The germline V gene has CDR1 MGHRA and CDR2 YSYEKL. Trimming removed 1 base from V and 5 bases from J; junction bases left unmatched: 14. The CDR3 runs 19 residues. The DNA for the CDR3 is TGCGCCAGCAGCCAAGTCCGCAGCCCTCTAGCGGGGGATCACAATGAGCAGTTCTTC. Residues: CASSQVRSPLAGDHNEQFF.

The chain employs TRBV28 and TRBJ1-2; weak D call: TRBD1 (5 bases). The CDR3 has 14 residues. Germline values: CDR1 MDHEN, CDR2 SYDVKM. The V and J ends lost 4 bases and 1 base respectively, with 10 bases between them. CDR3 in DNA: TGTGCCAGCAGTTCGCAGGGTCTTAACTATGGCTACACCTTC. It translates to CASSSQGLNYGYTF.

This chain connects TRBV11-3 to TRBJ2-3; 9 bases agree with TRBD1. This CDR3 comprises 16 residues. Germline V gene sequence: CDR1 SGHNT, CDR2 YENEEA. Trimming at V came to 5 bases and at J to 1 base, leaving 7 bases not matched to a gene. Here the CDR3 reads CASSPGQGGRTDTQYF. The CDR3 bases are TGTGCCAGCAGCCCGGGACAGGGTGGACGCACAGATACGCAGTATTTT.

The V and J genes are TRBV9 and TRBJ2-2; perhaps TRBD2 as D (7 bases). The germline V gene encodes CDR1 SGDLS and CDR2 YYNGEE. The CDR3 has 17 amino acids. The germline V and J ends were trimmed by 0 bases and 0 bases, with 12 bases remaining between them. The CDR3 sequence: CASSVAGGGANTGELFF. CDR3 sequence (DNA): TGTGCCAGCAGCGTAGCGGGCGGGGGCGCGAACACCGGGGAGCTGTTTTTT.

This sequence joins TRBV7-3 and TRBJ2-2; no firm D call. This CDR3 has 15 residues. V lost 6 bases, J lost 2 bases, and 13 bases lay in between. CDR1 and CDR2 (germline): SGHTA, FQGTGA. CDR3: CASSPGPGNTGELFF. CDR3 DNA sequence: TGTGCCAGCAGTCCCGGACCGGGCAACACCGGGGAGCTGTTTTTT.

The chain uses TRBV7-9 and TRBJ2-3; 8 bases align to TRBD2. This CDR3 has 14 residues. The V gene's germline CDR1 is SEHNR and CDR2 FQNEAQ (reference sequence). The junction had 4 bases not matched to a gene; V was cut back by 3 bases and J by 5 bases. The CDR3 loop is CASSFRLARDTQYF. CDR3 in DNA: TGTGCCAGCAGCTTCCGACTAGCGAGAGATACGCAGTATTTT.

This chain joins TRBV5-4 and TRBJ1-1, with a weak D call TRBD1 (5 bases). Trimming left V 1 base short and J 1 base short, with 20 bases between. Germline V gene lookup returns CDR1 SGHNT and CDR2 YYREEE (reference sequence). CDR3 length: 18 amino acids. CDR3 region: CASSLWEGRIMQNTEAFF. The CDR3 nucleotides are TGTGCCAGCAGCTTGTGGGAGGGGCGAATCATGCAGAACACTGAAGCTTTCTTT.

In the case of this clone: At one end, the junction sequence differs from germline, possibly due to a read error. The chain links TRBV7-7 to TRBJ2-3; D is undetermined. This CDR3 comprises 13 residues. The germline CDR1 and CDR2 sequences are SSHAT and FNYEAQ (reference sequence). The chain's CDR3 is CASSLIAADTQYF. CDR3 nucleotide sequence: TGTGCTAGCAGCCTCATAGCAGCAGATACGCAGTATTTT.

The CDR3 DNA reads as TGTGCCAGCTCACCCTCAGGCGTCAATTTTGGCAATGAGCAGTTCTTC. Translating it yields CASSPSGVNFGNEQFF. The V gene is TRBV18, the J gene TRBJ2-1; D gene ambiguous. The V end was cut by 3 bases, the J end by 6 bases, with 18 bases between. Germline loops: CDR1 KGHSH, CDR2 LQKENI. The length of the CDR3 is 16 residues.

The chain joins TRBV19 to TRBJ1-1; possible D gene TRBD1, 6 bases. Germline V CDR1 and CDR2: LNHDA, SQIVND (reference sequence). The V and J ends lost 9 bases and 7 bases respectively, with 9 bases between them. The CDR3 is 10 amino acids. The CDR3 loop reads CASRGFEAFF. The CDR3 DNA reads as TGTGCCAGCAGGGGCTTTGAAGCTTTCTTT. The whole variable domain, remainder taken from reference TRBV19 and TRBJ1-1, is DGGITQSPKYLFRKEGQNVTLSCEQNLNHDAMYWYRQDPGQGLRLIYYSQIVNDFQKGDIAEGYSVSREKKESFPLTVTSAQKNPTAFYLCASRGFEAFFGQGTRLTVV.

This chain joins TRBV5-1 and TRBJ2-2; either TRBD1 or TRBD2 may fit D (5 bases each). This CDR3 has 16 amino acids. Germline V gives CDR1 SGHRS, CDR2 YFSETQ. Trimming took 4 bases from V and 4 from J, leaving 17 bases between them. DNA for the CDR3: TGCGCCAGCAGCCCCGCCGGGACCCCGGGCACCGGGGAGCTGTTTTTT. This codes for CASSPAGTPGTGELFF.

The chain has TRBV29-1 and TRBJ1-1; D unclear. V was clipped by 7 bases and J by 6 bases, with 18 bases between them. The CDR3 covers 13 residues. Looked up from germline, CDR1 is SQVTM and CDR2 is ANQGSEA. The CDR3 region is CSAEMVQGAEAFF. The CDR3, as DNA: TGCAGCGCGGAAATGGTGCAAGGCGCTGAAGCTTTCTTT.

The chain joins TRBV27 to TRBJ2-7, with 9 nucleotides matching TRBD1. The CDR3 is made up of 14 amino acids. Germline trimming cut 5 bases from V and 6 bases from J; bases unmatched to any gene: 8. Germline CDR1 and CDR2: MNHEY and SMNVEV (reference sequence). The CDR3 sequence: CASSVDRGNPEQYF. The CDR3 nucleotides read TGTGCCAGCAGTGTGGACAGGGGTAATCCCGAGCAGTACTTC.